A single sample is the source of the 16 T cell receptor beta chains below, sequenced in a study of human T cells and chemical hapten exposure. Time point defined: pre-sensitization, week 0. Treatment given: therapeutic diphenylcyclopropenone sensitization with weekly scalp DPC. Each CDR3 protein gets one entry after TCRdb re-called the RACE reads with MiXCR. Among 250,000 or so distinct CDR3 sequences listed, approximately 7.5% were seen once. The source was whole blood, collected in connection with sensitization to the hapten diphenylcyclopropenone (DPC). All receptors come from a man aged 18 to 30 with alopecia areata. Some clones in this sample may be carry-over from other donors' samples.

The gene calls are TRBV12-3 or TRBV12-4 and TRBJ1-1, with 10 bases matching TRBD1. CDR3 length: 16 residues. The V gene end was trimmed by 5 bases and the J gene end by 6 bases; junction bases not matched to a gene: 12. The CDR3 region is CASSLNPGTGDSEAFF. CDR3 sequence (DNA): TGTGCCAGCAGTCTAAATCCCGGGACAGGGGACTCTGAAGCTTTCTTT.

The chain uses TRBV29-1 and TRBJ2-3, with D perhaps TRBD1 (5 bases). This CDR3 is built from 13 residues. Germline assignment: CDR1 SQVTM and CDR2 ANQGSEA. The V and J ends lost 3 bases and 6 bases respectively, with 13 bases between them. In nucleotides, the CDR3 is TGCAGCGTTGAGGCAGGGATCTCCGATACGCAGTATTTT. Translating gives CSVEAGISDTQYF.

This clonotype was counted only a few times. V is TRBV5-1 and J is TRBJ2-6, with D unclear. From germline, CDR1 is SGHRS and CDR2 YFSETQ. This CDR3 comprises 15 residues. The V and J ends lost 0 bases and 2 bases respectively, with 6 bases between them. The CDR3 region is CASSLERPGANVLTF. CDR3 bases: TGCGCCAGCAGCTTGGAGAGGCCTGGGGCCAACGTCCTGACTTTC.

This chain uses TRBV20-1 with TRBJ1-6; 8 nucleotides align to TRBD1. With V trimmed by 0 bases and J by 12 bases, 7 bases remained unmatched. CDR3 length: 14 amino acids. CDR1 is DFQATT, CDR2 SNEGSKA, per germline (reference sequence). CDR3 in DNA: TGCAGTGCTAGAGATAGCGGGACAGGACGACCCCTCCACTTT. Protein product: CSARDSGTGRPLHF.

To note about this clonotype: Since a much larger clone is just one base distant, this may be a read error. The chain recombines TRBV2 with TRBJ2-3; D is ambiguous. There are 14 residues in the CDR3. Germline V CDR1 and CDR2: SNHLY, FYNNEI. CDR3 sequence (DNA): TGTGTCAGCAGTGAAGAGTATAGCACAGATACGCAGTATTTT. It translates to CVSSEEYSTDTQYF.

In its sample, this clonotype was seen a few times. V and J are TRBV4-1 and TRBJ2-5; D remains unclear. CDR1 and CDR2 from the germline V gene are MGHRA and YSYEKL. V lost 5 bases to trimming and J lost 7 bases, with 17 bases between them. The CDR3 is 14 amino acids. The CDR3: CASSVSPSTGTQYF. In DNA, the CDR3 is TGCGCCAGCAGCGTAAGCCCTTCTACGGGGACCCAGTACTTC.

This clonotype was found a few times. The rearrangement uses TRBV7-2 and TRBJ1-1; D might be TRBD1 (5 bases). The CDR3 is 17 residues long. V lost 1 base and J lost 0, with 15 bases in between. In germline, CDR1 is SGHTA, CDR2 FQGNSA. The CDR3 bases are TGTGCCAGCAGCTTAGATAGGGGAGCCCTAATGAACACTGAAGCTTTCTTT. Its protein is CASSLDRGALMNTEAFF.

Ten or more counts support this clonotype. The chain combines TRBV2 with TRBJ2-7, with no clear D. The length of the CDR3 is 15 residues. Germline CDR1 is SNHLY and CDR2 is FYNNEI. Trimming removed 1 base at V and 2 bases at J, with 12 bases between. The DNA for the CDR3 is TGTGCCAGCAGTGAAGAGTTGACCGTTACCTACGAGCAGTACGTC. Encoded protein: CASSEELTVTYEQYV.

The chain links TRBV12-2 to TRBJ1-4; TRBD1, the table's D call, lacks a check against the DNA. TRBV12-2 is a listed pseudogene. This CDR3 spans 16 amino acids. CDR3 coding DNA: TGTGCAAGTCGCCACTTGGGGGTGGCAGGGGATGAAAAACTGTTTTTT. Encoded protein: CASRHLGVAGDEKLFF.

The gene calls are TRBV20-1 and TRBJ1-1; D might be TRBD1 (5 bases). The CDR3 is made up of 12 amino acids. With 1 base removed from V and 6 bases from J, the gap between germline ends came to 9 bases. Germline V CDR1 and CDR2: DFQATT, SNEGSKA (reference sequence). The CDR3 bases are TGCAGTGCTAGAGTGGGACCCCCTGAAGCTTTCTTT. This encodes CSARVGPPEAFF.

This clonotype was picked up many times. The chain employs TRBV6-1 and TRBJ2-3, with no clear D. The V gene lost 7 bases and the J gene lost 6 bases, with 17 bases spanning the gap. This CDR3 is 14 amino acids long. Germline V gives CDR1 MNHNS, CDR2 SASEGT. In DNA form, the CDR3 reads TGTGCCAGCACTCTATCGGTAGGACCCGATACGCAGTATTTT. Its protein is CASTLSVGPDTQYF.

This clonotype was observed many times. The CDR3 bases are TGTGCCAGCAGCCCGGGGATGCGCACAGATACGCAGTATTTT. Protein: CASSPGMRTDTQYF. This chain links TRBV11-2 with TRBJ2-3; D perhaps matches TRBD2 (5 bases). Trimming stripped 5 bases from V and 1 base from J, with 10 bases between. Per germline, CDR1 SGHAT and CDR2 FQNNGV. The CDR3 spans 14 residues.

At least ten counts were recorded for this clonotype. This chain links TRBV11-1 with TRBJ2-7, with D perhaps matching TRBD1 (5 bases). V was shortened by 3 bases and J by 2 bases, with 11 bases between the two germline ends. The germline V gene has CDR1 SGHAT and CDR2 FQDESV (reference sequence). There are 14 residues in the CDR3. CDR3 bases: TGTGCCAGCAGCTTTTCGACAGCTACCTACGAGCAGTACTTC. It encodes CASSFSTATYEQYF.

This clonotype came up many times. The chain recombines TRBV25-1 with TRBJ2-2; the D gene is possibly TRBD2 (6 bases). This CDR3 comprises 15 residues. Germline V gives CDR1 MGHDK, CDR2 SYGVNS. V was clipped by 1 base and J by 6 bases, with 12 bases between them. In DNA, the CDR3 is TGTGCCAGCAGTGAATCTCGCGGGGTTGCCGGGGAGCTGTTTTTT. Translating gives CASSESRGVAGELFF.

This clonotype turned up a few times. The CDR3 region has the DNA TGTGCCAGCAGCGCAACCCGGGACAGGGTCAATCAGCCCCAGCATTTT. It specifies CASSATRDRVNQPQHF. This sequence joins TRBV5-6 and TRBJ1-5, with 9 bases lining up with TRBD1. Germline values: CDR1 SGHDT, CDR2 YYEEEE. The CDR3 sequence is 16 residues long. V lost 4 bases to trimming and J lost 3 bases; unmatched junction nucleotides: 8.

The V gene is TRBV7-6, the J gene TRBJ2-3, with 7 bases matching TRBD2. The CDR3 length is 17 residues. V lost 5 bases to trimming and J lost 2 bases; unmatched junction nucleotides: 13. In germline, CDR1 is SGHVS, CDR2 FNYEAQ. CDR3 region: CASSTVIGEGTTDTQYF. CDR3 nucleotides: TGTGCCAGCAGCACAGTCATTGGGGAGGGGACCACAGATACGCAGTATTTT.